What follows is one TCR beta chain and its context. The junction departs from the called germline gene at one end, perhaps through a read error. This sample was taken from a study of T cells in Graves' hyperthyroidism and ophthalmopathy. The CDR3 totals 17 residues. The germline V gene has CDR1 MDHEN and CDR2 SYDVKM. It was RNA transcripts that yielded the amplified TCR beta CDR3 regions. An initial round of RT-PCR targeting the TCR CDR3 relied on the HTBI primer set. TCRdb analysed the multiplex PCR reads with MiXCR anew, one entry per CDR3 protein. The sample holds a few hundred thousand distinct CDR3 sequences, roughly 18% seen once.

This chain links TRBV28 with TRBJ1-3, with 9 bases fitting TRBD1. Specimen: blood. The origin of this receptor is a man aged 18 to 35 with Graves' ophthalmopathy. The CDR3 protein is CACRPTGTGLKGNTIYF. The CDR3 bases are TGTGCCTGCAGACCGACCGGGACAGGGTTGAAAGGAAACACCATATATTTT.